A selection of T cell receptor beta chains follows, all from one sample in a study of tissue T cells after allogeneic stem cell transplantation. Using immunoSEQ multiplex PCR, the repertoire was profiled, and TCRdb retains in-frame clones only, with some absent. The table has more than 9,000 clones, 70% to 80% seen once; the top ten hold around 14%. The sample here was tissue from the right colon, taken at autopsy. These receptors originate from a woman aged 18 to 50 with breast cancer. The CDR3 runs from the conserved cysteine through the conserved F or W. Rows may omit the clone size; those that give it use once, few, many or a size class.

J gene	clone size	V gene	CDR3 protein
TRBJ2-7	NA	TRBV7-2	CASSPLAAPYEQYF
TRBJ1-2	NA	TRBV6-4	CASSAEGQRGGYTF
TRBJ2-5	NA	TRBV5-6	CASSFGARDRGRGETQYF
TRBJ2-2	NA	TRBV11-2	CASSLDRETLNTGELFF
TRBJ2-6	NA	TRBV15	CATSKDRSGANVLTF
TRBJ1-1	NA	TRBV29-1	CSVERGQRAFF
TRBJ2-7	once	TRBV2	CASRAGLVYEQYF
TRBJ1-2	NA	TRBV19	CASSMILGGTALYGYTF
TRBJ2-2	NA	TRBV9	CASSPSGYNTGELFF
TRBJ2-2	NA	TRBV11-2	CASSPSRDRTGELFF
TRBJ2-5	NA	TRBV7-2	CASSLSVGPETQYF
TRBJ2-5	NA	TRBV5-1	CASSSGHQETQYF
TRBJ1-2	NA	TRBV29-1	CSVQGANGYTF
TRBJ2-7	few	TRBV6-5	CASRNGQLYEQYF
TRBJ2-7	NA	TRBV5-5	CASSPTGQGEQYF
TRBJ2-3	NA	TRBV5-1	CAGSLAGGADTQYF
TRBJ2-2	NA	TRBV5-6	CASSLAGTSGRNTGELFF